What follows is one TCR beta chain and its context. Its target is unknown. The data originate from a study of cytomegalovirus exposure and HLA in healthy donors. Points from the study as a whole: Later, an analysis found that TCR clusters from the first cohort tended to co-occur in the approximately 130 validation repertoires.

The CDR3 sequence is 15 residues long. Germline V gene sequence: CDR1 SGHTA, CDR2 FQGNSA. After removal of 3 bases from V and 0 bases from J, the junction contained 3 bases not matched to a gene. Profiled with immunoSEQ multiplex PCR; TCRdb holds only in-frame clones, not every one. The sample yields about 240,000 clones, around 88% seen once. The sequenced sample was PBMCs. The receptor was derived from a woman aged 25 to 45 in good health and CMV-seropositive. This rearrangement joins TRBV7-2 to TRBJ2-7; 9 bases align to TRBD2. The CDR3 nucleotides are TGTGCCAGCAGCTTGCGAGCGGGGGGCTCCTACGAGCAGTACTTC. It codes for CASSLRAGGSYEQYF.